This T cell receptor (beta chain) appears in the sequencing data of a study of blood T cell repertoires in COVID-19. Study at large: The analysed material was cDNA or gDNA that came from T cells, B-cell-depleted T cells, or PBMCs.

Produced via immunoSEQ multiplex PCR; TCRdb's table is partial and in-frame only. The sample carries roughly 380,000 clones, about nine tenths recorded once. The CDR3 has 15 residues. V was clipped by 4 bases and J by 5 bases, with 17 bases between them. CDR1 is KGHDR and CDR2 is SFDVKD in the germline V gene. Seattle cases were enrolled at active infection and followed longitudinally. V gene TRBV24-1 combines with J gene TRBJ2-7, with D perhaps matching TRBD1 (6 bases). Material: peripheral blood. The clonotype originates from a woman aged 60 to 75 with COVID-19, enrolled during active disease. CDR3 amino acids: CATSDPGSRDNEQYF. Here the CDR3 DNA reads TGTGCCACCAGTGACCCGGGGAGCAGGGACAACGAGCAGTACTTC.